This T cell receptor (beta chain) originates from a study of T cell responses to AZD1222 COVID-19 vaccine. Overall study results and limits: White British people made up most donors, females outnumbered males, and clonal diversity was possibly underestimated.

In the case of this clone: Its antigen remains unidentified.

Germline values: CDR1 SGHDN, CDR2 FVKESK. The V end lost 4 bases, the J end lost 5 bases, and 17 bases lay between the germline ends. This CDR3 is built from 15 residues. Clones were sequenced by immunoSEQ multiplex PCR, and TCRdb holds only the in-frame ones, with some missing. The sample yields 95,000 or so clones, roughly nine tenths seen once. This sequence joins TRBV14 and TRBJ2-5; a weak D match, TRBD1 (5 bases). The receptor's source is an adult who received the AZD1222 COVID-19 vaccine. Source: peripheral blood, taken 28 days after the second AZD1222 dose. CDR3 residues: CASSLYQGPWETQYF. In DNA, the CDR3 is TGTGCCAGCAGCCTGTATCAGGGCCCTTGGGAGACCCAGTACTTC.